These 26 T cell receptor beta chains were sequenced from one sample in a study of blood T cell repertoires in COVID-19. Clones were sequenced by immunoSEQ multiplex PCR, and TCRdb holds only the in-frame ones, with some missing. The data hold about 300,000 clones, with around 89% observed a single time. The sample taken for sequencing was peripheral blood. These receptors were obtained from a woman aged 25 to 45 who had recovered from COVID-19.

The chain combines TRBV6-6 with TRBJ1-5, with 9 bases that match TRBD1. The germline gives CDR1 MNHNY, CDR2 SVGAGI (reference sequence). V lost 7 bases and J lost 3; bases outside the gene matches: 4. The length of the CDR3 is 14 residues. The CDR3 sequence: CASTRDRANQPQHF. In DNA form, the CDR3 reads TGTGCCAGCACCCGGGACAGGGCCAATCAGCCCCAGCATTTT.

The V gene is TRBV7-8, the J gene TRBJ1-1; D is ambiguous. Germline loops: CDR1 SGHVS, CDR2 FQNEAQ. Trimming shortened V by 5 bases and J by 5 bases, and 15 bases separated the two germline ends. This CDR3 is 14 amino acids long. This CDR3 reads CASSPPPFGTEAFF. The DNA of the CDR3 is TGTGCCAGCAGCCCCCCGCCCTTCGGGACTGAAGCTTTCTTT.

The chain combines TRBV15 with TRBJ1-5; 8 nucleotides align to TRBD1. The CDR3 runs to 15 residues. Losses at the gene ends were 4 bases for V and 3 bases for J; bases not matched to a gene: 5. Germline values: CDR1 LNHNV, CDR2 YYDKDF (reference sequence). The CDR3 region is CATSTGQGVNQPQHF. The CDR3 DNA reads TGTGCCACCAGCACCGGACAGGGAGTCAATCAGCCCCAGCATTTT.

CDR3 in DNA: TGCGCCAGCAGCCAAGAAGACAGAACTGGAAACACCATATATTTT. Its protein product is CASSQEDRTGNTIYF. This sequence joins TRBV4-1 and TRBJ1-3; a possible D gene is TRBD1 (5 bases). Deletions cut 0 bases from V and 2 bases from J, with 8 bases between. The CDR3 is 15 residues long. Germline CDR1 is MGHRA and CDR2 is YSYEKL.

To note about this clone: Additional DNA sequences in this sample encode the identical CDR3. The rearrangement uses TRBV6-5 and TRBJ2-3; TRBD2 aligns across 10 bases. CDR1 and CDR2 from the germline V gene are MNHEY and SVGAGI. This CDR3 is 15 amino acids long. V was clipped by 2 bases and J by 4 bases; unmatched bases: 3. CDR3 sequence reads: CASSYASGGSDTQYF. CDR3 DNA: TGTGCCAGCAGTTACGCTAGCGGGGGTTCAGATACGCAGTATTTT.

The chain is built from TRBV7-8 and TRBJ1-4; maybe TRBD1 (5 bases). Germline assignment: CDR1 SGHVS and CDR2 FQNEAQ. This CDR3 region has 15 residues. Trimming pared 4 bases from V and 3 bases from J, leaving 12 bases between. CDR3 in DNA: TGTGCCAGCAGCTCACAGGAGCCGTCTAATGAAAAACTGTTTTTT. Translating it yields CASSSQEPSNEKLFF.

This clone was recorded only once. V and J are TRBV30 and TRBJ2-3; TRBD2 agrees at 10 bases. The germline V gene encodes CDR1 GTSNPN and CDR2 SVGIG (reference sequence). V was clipped by 5 bases and J by 6 bases; unmatched bases: 11. The CDR3 has 15 amino acids. In DNA, the CDR3 is TGTGCCTGGGCTTTAGCGGGGGGCTACAGGGATACGCAGTATTTT. Translating gives CAWALAGGYRDTQYF.

In DNA, the CDR3 is TGTGCCAGCAGACTCGGACAGGGTGGTACTGAAGCTTTCTTT. This sequence encodes CASRLGQGGTEAFF. The rearrangement joins TRBV5-4 to TRBJ1-1; 8 positions match TRBD1. With 5 bases clipped from V and 5 bases from J, the junction kept 8 bases outside the gene matches. The germline V gene has CDR1 SGHNT and CDR2 YYREEE (reference sequence). The CDR3 contains 14 residues.

The V call is TRBV7-9, the J call TRBJ2-7, with D possibly matching TRBD1 (6 bases). V lost 4 bases, J lost 2 bases, and 18 bases lay in between. Germline lookup yields CDR1 SEHNR and CDR2 FQNEAQ (reference sequence). CDR3 length: 16 amino acids. DNA for the CDR3: TGTGCCAGCAGCTCCGCCCCCCGGACAGCAACCTACGAGCAGTACTTC. It encodes CASSSAPRTATYEQYF.

This clone was observed once. The chain links TRBV28 to TRBJ2-7; 7 bases fit TRBD1. The V gene end was trimmed by 6 bases and the J gene end by 2 bases; junction bases not matched to a gene: 10. Germline V gene lookup returns CDR1 MDHEN and CDR2 SYDVKM. The CDR3 extends over 15 amino acids. Written as DNA, the CDR3 is TGTGCCAGCAGCACGACAGGGATGCCCCCCTACGAGCAGTACTTC. Translation: CASSTTGMPPYEQYF.

As DNA, the CDR3 is TGTGCCAGCAGCCTGGGACTAGCGGGGTCCATCACAGATACGCAGTATTTT. It encodes CASSLGLAGSITDTQYF. This rearrangement joins TRBV7-9 to TRBJ2-3; 13 positions agree with TRBD2. This CDR3 is built from 17 residues. The germline V gene encodes CDR1 SEHNR and CDR2 FQNEAQ (reference sequence). V was pared by 5 bases and J by 2 bases, with 7 bases of the junction left unmatched.

This rearrangement joins TRBV6-1 to TRBJ1-2; weak D call: TRBD1 (5 bases). The germline V gene encodes CDR1 MNHNS and CDR2 SASEGT. Deletions cut 8 bases from V and 4 bases from J, with 14 bases between. The CDR3 covers 13 residues. The CDR3 here is CASQTGHPYGYTF. The CDR3 nucleotides read TGTGCCAGCCAAACAGGCCACCCCTATGGCTACACCTTC.

This rearrangement joins TRBV2 to TRBJ2-5, with 9 nucleotides matching TRBD1. This CDR3 contains 13 residues. Germline assignment: CDR1 SNHLY and CDR2 FYNNEI. Losses at the gene ends were 6 bases for V and 3 bases for J; bases not matched to a gene: 2. CDR3 protein: CASSTGGEETQYF. CDR3 coding DNA: TGTGCCAGCAGCACAGGGGGCGAAGAGACCCAGTACTTC.

The chain joins TRBV19 to TRBJ1-1; D is possibly TRBD1 (5 bases). V was pared by 2 bases and J by 2 bases, with 9 bases between. Germline-derived CDR1 and CDR2 are LNHDA and SQIVND (reference sequence). The CDR3 covers 14 residues. The CDR3: CASSIQGINTEAFF. The CDR3 nucleotides read TGTGCCAGTAGTATACAGGGAATAAACACTGAAGCTTTCTTT.

The chain joins TRBV28 to TRBJ2-7; D is ambiguous. The ends were cut back, 9 bases at V and 0 bases at J, with 12 bases in the middle. The CDR3 contains 13 residues. Germline V gives CDR1 MDHEN, CDR2 SYDVKM. CDR3 DNA: TGTGCCAGTTGCCCCGGGTTCTCCTACGAGCAGTACTTC. Protein: CASCPGFSYEQYF.

V is TRBV27 and J is TRBJ2-3; TRBD1 aligns across 7 bases. The CDR3 totals 16 residues. Losses at the gene ends were 5 bases for V and 2 bases for J; bases not matched to a gene: 10. CDR1 and CDR2 (germline): MNHEY, SMNVEV (reference sequence). The DNA of the CDR3 is TGTGCCAGCAGTCCGGGACAGTCACGTCTCACAGATACGCAGTATTTT. Protein: CASSPGQSRLTDTQYF.

V gene TRBV6-2 or TRBV6-3 combines with J gene TRBJ1-5; D possibly corresponds to TRBD1 (6 bases). CDR3 length: 16 amino acids. Germline values: CDR1 MNHEY, CDR2 SVGEGT. V lost 2 bases and J 3 bases, leaving 14 bases between the germline ends. In DNA form, the CDR3 reads TGTGCCAGCAGTTACGGGGGGGCGCCGGTCAATCAGCCCCAGCATTTT. Protein product: CASSYGGAPVNQPQHF.

This chain uses TRBV28 with TRBJ2-7; no definite D call. V gave up 7 bases and J gave up 0 bases, with 16 bases separating them. The CDR3 is made up of 15 amino acids. The germline CDR1 and CDR2 sequences are MDHEN and SYDVKM. CDR3 sequence (DNA): TGTGCCAGCACCCCCTATGGCCAGGACTCCTACGAGCAGTACTTC. This gives the protein CASTPYGQDSYEQYF.

This clone was detected once. This chain joins TRBV7-8 and TRBJ1-1; unclear D gene. V lost 1 base, J lost 1 base, and 10 bases lay in between. The CDR3 runs to 15 residues. CDR1 is SGHVS and CDR2 is FQNEAQ in the germline V gene. The CDR3 region has the DNA TGTGCCAGCAGCTTAGAGCTACAGAGGAACACTGAAGCTTTCTTT. Its translation: CASSLELQRNTEAFF. The full variable domain, completed using reference TRBV7-8 and TRBJ1-1, is GAGVSQSPRYKVAKRGQDVALRCDPISGHVSLFWYQQALGQGPEFLTYFQNEAQLDKSGLPSDRFFAERPEGSVSTLKIQRTQQEDSAVYLCASSLELQRNTEAFFGQGTRLTVV.

This chain links TRBV4-1 with TRBJ1-1; possible D gene TRBD1, 6 bases. The CDR3 loop spans 15 amino acids. V lost 1 base and J 11 bases, leaving 20 bases between the germline ends. Germline CDR1 MGHRA, CDR2 YSYEKL. The CDR3 DNA reads TGCGCCAGCAGCCAAGTTTTCTATAGACAGGCCGGGGCTTTCTTT. Protein sequence: CASSQVFYRQAGAFF.

The chain employs TRBV27 and TRBJ1-2; perhaps TRBD1 as D (5 bases). V lost 2 bases and J lost 8, with 15 bases in between. Germline V lookup: CDR1 MNHEY, CDR2 SMNVEV (reference sequence). This CDR3 contains 14 residues. The CDR3 is CASSLGRGGAGYTF. In nucleotides, the CDR3 is TGTGCCAGCAGTTTAGGGAGGGGAGGGGCAGGCTACACCTTC.

The chain combines TRBV10-2 with TRBJ1-1, with unresolved D. This CDR3 has 13 residues. In germline, CDR1 is WSHSY, CDR2 SAAADI. V was cut by 6 bases and J by 1 base, with 9 bases left in between. The CDR3 spells CASRYTRNTEAFF. As DNA, the CDR3 is TGCGCCAGCAGGTACACAAGGAACACTGAAGCTTTCTTT.

The chain is built from TRBV7-8 and TRBJ2-5; the match to TRBD1 covers 8 bases. Germline CDR1 and CDR2: SGHVS and FQNEAQ. This CDR3 contains 16 residues. With 0 bases clipped from V and 4 bases from J, the junction kept 7 bases outside the gene matches. DNA for the CDR3: TGTGCCAGCAGCTTAGCGGGCAGGGGGCCCGGAGAGACCCAGTACTTC. It yields the protein CASSLAGRGPGETQYF.

This chain joins TRBV12-5 and TRBJ2-2; 14 bases map to TRBD2. This CDR3 spans 15 amino acids. The V gene end was trimmed by 4 bases and the J gene end by 7 bases; junction bases not matched to a gene: 2. Germline-derived CDR1 and CDR2 are LGHNT and FRNRAP. CDR3: CASGSGLAGVGELFF. The DNA of the CDR3 is TGTGCTAGTGGTTCGGGACTAGCGGGGGTCGGGGAGCTGTTTTTT.

This chain uses TRBV6-5 with TRBJ2-3, with D hard to call. Trimming removed 4 bases from V and 2 bases from J, with 16 bases in between. This CDR3 is 16 amino acids long. Germline CDR1 reads MNHEY; CDR2 reads SVGAGI. CDR3 sequence reads: CASSFATALSTDTQYF. CDR3 nucleotide sequence: TGTGCCAGCAGTTTTGCGACTGCCCTCTCCACAGATACGCAGTATTTT.

CDR3 amino acids: CASSQADRGLFGQYF. DNA for the CDR3: TGTGCCAGCAGCCAAGCGGACAGGGGGCTATTCGGGCAGTACTTC. V gene TRBV3-1 (or the pseudogene TRBV3-2) combines with J gene TRBJ2-7, with TRBD1 identical over 11 bases. CDR3 length equals 15 residues. J was trimmed by 9 bases and V by 1 base; bases with no gene match: 8. Germline-derived CDR1 and CDR2 are LGHDT and YNNKEL (reference sequence).